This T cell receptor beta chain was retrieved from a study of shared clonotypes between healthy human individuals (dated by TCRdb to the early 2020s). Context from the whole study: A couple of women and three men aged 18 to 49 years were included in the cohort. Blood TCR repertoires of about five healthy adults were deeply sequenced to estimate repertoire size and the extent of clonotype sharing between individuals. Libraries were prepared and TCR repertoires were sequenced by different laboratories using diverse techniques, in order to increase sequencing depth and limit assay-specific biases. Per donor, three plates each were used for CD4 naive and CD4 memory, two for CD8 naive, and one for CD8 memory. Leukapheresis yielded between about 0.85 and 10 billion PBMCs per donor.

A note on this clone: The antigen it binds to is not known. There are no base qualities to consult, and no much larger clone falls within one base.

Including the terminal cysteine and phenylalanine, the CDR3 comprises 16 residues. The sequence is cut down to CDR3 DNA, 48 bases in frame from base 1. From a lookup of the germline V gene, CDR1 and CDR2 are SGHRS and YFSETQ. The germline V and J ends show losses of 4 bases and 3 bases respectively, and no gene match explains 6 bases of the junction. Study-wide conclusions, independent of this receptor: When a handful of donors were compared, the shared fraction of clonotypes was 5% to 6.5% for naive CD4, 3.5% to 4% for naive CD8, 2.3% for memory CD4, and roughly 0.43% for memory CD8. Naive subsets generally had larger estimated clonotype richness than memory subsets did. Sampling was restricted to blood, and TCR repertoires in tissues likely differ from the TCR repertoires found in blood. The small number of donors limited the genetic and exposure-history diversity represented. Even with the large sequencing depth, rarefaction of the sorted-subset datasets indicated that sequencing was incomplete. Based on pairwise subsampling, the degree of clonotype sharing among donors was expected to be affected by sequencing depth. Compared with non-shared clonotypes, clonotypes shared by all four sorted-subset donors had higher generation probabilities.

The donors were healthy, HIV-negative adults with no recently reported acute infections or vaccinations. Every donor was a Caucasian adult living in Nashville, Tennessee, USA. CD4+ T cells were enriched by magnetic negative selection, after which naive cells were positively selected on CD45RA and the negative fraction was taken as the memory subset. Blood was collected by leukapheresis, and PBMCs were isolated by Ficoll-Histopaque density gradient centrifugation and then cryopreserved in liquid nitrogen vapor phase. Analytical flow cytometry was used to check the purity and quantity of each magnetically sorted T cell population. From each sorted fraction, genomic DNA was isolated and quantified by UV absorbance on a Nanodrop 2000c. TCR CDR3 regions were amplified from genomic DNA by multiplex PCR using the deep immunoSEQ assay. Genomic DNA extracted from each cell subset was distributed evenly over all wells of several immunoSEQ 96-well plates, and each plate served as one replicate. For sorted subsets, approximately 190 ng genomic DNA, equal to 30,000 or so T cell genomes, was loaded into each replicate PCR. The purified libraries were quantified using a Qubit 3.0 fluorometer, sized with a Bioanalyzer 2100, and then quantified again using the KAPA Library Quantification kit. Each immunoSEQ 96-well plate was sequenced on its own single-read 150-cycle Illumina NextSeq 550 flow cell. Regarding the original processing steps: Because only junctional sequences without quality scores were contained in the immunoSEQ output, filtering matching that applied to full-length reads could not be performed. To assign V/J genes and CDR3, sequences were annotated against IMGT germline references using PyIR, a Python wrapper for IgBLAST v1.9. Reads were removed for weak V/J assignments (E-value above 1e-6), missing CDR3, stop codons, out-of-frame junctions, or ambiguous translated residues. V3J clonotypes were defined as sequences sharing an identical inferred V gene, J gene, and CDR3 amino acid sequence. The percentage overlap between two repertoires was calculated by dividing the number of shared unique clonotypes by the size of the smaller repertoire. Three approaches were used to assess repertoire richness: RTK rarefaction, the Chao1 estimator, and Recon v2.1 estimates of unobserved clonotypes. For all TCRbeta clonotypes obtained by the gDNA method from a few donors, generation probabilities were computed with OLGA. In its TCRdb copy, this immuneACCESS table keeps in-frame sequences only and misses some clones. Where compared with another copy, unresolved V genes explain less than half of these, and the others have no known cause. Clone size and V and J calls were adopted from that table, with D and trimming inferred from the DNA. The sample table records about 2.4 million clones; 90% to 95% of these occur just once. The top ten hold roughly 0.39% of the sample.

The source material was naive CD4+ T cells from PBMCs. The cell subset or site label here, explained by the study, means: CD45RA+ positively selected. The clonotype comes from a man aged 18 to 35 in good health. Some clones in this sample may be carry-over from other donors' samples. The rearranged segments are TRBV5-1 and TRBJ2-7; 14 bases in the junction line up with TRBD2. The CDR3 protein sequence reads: CASSPGLAGGYYEQYF. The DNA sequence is TGCGCCAGCAGCCCAGGACTAGCGGGAGGTTACTACGAGCAGTACTTC.